These T cell receptor beta chains were read from a single sample in a study of blood T cell repertoires in COVID-19. Profiling relied on immunoSEQ multiplex PCR, and the TCRdb table lists in-frame clones only, not all of them. The table has about 90,000 clones, around four fifths seen once. The material sequenced was peripheral blood. The receptors here all came from a woman in her seventies with active or convalescent COVID-19. The CDR3 runs from the conserved cysteine through the conserved F or W. The D gene is left open where the match is weak. Expanded clones get a size class; other rows say once, few or many, or leave the size out.

d_call j_call clone_size v_call cdr3_nt cdr3_aa
. TRBJ1-2 . TRBV5-6 TGTGCCAGCAGCCCGACCTCACAGAGTTTCTATGGCTACACCTTC CASSPTSQSFYGYTF
TRBD1 TRBJ1-5 . TRBV19 TGTGCCAGTAGTATGACAGGGCAACAGCCCCAGCATTTT CASSMTGQQPQHF
TRBD1 TRBJ1-3 . TRBV3-1/TRBV3-2 TGTGCCAGCAGCCAATCAGGGGGTCGAAGCTCTGGAAACACCATATATTTT CASSQSGGRSSGNTIYF
TRBD1 TRBJ2-6 . TRBV6-5 TGTGCCAGCAGTTACTCAGGGGGCGCTGGGGCCAACGTCCTGACTTTC CASSYSGGAGANVLTF
TRBD1 TRBJ2-7 . TRBV27 TGTGCCAGCAGTCTGACCCGGGACAGGGACTACGAGCAGTACTTC CASSLTRDRDYEQYF
. TRBJ1-3 . TRBV19 TGTGCCAGTAGTACGGACAGCTCTGGAAACACCATATATTTT CASSTDSSGNTIYF
. TRBJ1-2 . TRBV6-6 TGTGCCAGCAGTACAGGGTATGGCTACACCTTC CASSTGYGYTF
TRBD1 TRBJ1-5 . TRBV2 TGTGCCAGCAGTGGCGGACAGGGCAATCAGCCCCAGCATTTT CASSGGQGNQPQHF
. TRBJ1-2 . TRBV28 TGTGCCACAACGTCCTTACAGGACTATGGCTACACCTTC CATTSLQDYGYTF
TRBD2 TRBJ2-2 . TRBV6-6 TGTGCCAGCAGTTGGATGGACGGACGGGAGGCCGGGGAGCTGTTTTTT CASSWMDGREAGELFF
TRBD2 TRBJ2-7 . TRBV3-1/TRBV3-2 TGTGCCAGCAGCCAAGAGAATCGGCTAGCGGGGGATGCGCAGTACTTC CASSQENRLAGDAQYF
TRBD1 TRBJ1-5 . TRBV18 TGTGCCAGCTCACCTGGGACAGGCCTAAATCAGCCCCAGCATTTT CASSPGTGLNQPQHF
. TRBJ2-1 . TRBV6-5 TGTGCCAGCAGTTACTTCCGGCCAGGCAATGAGCAGTTCTTC CASSYFRPGNEQFF
TRBD2 TRBJ2-1 . TRBV5-1 TGCGCCAGCCATAGCGGGGGGGCTCTCAATGAGCAGTTCTTC CASHSGGALNEQFF
. TRBJ1-1 . TRBV19 TGTGCCAGTAGTATTTCGGTTATGAACACTGAAGCTTTCTTT CASSISVMNTEAFF
. TRBJ1-2 once TRBV4-1 TGCGCCAGCAGCCAAGGGGCAGTGGTATATGGCTACACCTTC CASSQGAVVYGYTF
TRBD1 TRBJ2-2 few TRBV2 TGTGCCAGCAGTGAACCAACTCCAGGGGGTGGCGGGGAGCTGTTTTTT CASSEPTPGGGGELFF
. TRBJ1-3 . TRBV28 TGTGCCAGCAGACTTGTTTCACGTCCCGGAAACACCATATATTTT CASRLVSRPGNTIYF
. TRBJ2-7 . TRBV4-2 TGTGCCAGCAGCCGGGAGGAGGCCCCCTACGAGCAGTACTTC CASSREEAPYEQYF
TRBD1 TRBJ2-1 . TRBV4-1 TGCGCCAGCAGTTCCCCCGGGACAGGGAAAAACAATGAGCAGTTCTTC CASSSPGTGKNNEQFF
TRBD2 TRBJ2-3 few TRBV28 TGTGCCAGCAGTCCTCGATGGTTTAGCGGGGGGGATACGCAGTATTTT CASSPRWFSGGDTQYF
TRBD2 TRBJ2-2 once TRBV2 TGTGCCAGCAGGCAGATAGCGGGGGGCACCGGGGAGCTGTTTTTT CASRQIAGGTGELFF
. TRBJ2-7 . TRBV4-3 TGCGCCAGCAGCCAAGATTATCTAACTAGCGAGCAGTACTTC CASSQDYLTSEQYF
TRBD1 TRBJ2-7 . TRBV10-3 TGTGCCATCAGTGAGAAAGGGACAGCTTACGAGCAGTACTTC CAISEKGTAYEQYF
TRBD2 TRBJ2-2 . TRBV6-4 TGTGCCAGCAGTGACTCGTCGACTAGCGGGGAGACGTCGAACACCGGGGAGCTGTTTTTT CASSDSSTSGETSNTGELFF
TRBD1 TRBJ1-1 . TRBV28 TGTGCCAGCAGACCCCCCCCGGGACAGCTGAACACTGAAGCTTTCTTT CASRPPPGQLNTEAFF
. TRBJ2-2 . TRBV2 TGTGCCAGCTTTGGCAGGGGCGTCACCGGGGAGCTGTTTTTT CASFGRGVTGELFF
TRBD1 TRBJ1-4 once TRBV10-3 TGTGCCATCGGGAGACAGGGGGCGGGAGATGAAAAACTGTTTTTT CAIGRQGAGDEKLFF
TRBD1 TRBJ2-7 once TRBV5-6 TGTGCCAGCAGGCGTCGGCTTGGGACAGGGGGCTCCTACGAGCAGTACTTC CASRRRLGTGGSYEQYF
. TRBJ1-1 . TRBV3-1/TRBV3-2 TGTGCCAGCAGCCAGGCTGGTGGGCTGAACACTGAAGCTTTCTTT CASSQAGGLNTEAFF
. TRBJ2-3 . TRBV29-1 TGCAGCGTTGAAGGCCCAGGGAAAGATACGCAGTATTTT CSVEGPGKDTQYF
. TRBJ1-3 few TRBV29-1 TGCAGCGCCAGCCGTGCAGGGACAAGCTCTGGAAACACCATATATTTT CSASRAGTSSGNTIYF
TRBD2 TRBJ2-2 few TRBV19 TGTGCCAGTAGTTCGGCGGGGGGGAACACCGGGGAGCTGTTTTTT CASSSAGGNTGELFF